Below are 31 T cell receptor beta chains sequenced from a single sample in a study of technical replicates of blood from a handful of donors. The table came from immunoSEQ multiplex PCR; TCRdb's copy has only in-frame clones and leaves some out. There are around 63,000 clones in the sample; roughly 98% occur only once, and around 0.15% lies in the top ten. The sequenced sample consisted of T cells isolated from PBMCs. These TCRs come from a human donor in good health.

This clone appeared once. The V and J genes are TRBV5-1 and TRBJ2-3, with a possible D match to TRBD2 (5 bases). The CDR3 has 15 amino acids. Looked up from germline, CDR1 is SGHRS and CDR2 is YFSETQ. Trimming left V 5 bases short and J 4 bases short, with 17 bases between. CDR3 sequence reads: CASSLSRGSPDTQYF. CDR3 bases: TGCGCCAGCAGTTTATCGCGTGGGAGTCCAGATACGCAGTATTTT.

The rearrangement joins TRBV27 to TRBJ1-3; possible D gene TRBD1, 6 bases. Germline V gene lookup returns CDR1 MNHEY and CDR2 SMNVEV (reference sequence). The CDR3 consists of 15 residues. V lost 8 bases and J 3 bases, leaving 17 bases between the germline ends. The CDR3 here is CASLARGARGNTIYF. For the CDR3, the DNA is TGTGCCAGCCTCGCTCGGGGGGCACGTGGAAACACCATATATTTT.

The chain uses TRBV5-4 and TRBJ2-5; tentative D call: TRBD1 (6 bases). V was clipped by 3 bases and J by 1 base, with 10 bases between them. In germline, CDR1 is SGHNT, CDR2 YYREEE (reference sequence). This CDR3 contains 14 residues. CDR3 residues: CASSSTGPQETQYF. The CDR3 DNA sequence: TGTGCCAGCAGCTCGACAGGTCCCCAAGAGACCCAGTACTTC.

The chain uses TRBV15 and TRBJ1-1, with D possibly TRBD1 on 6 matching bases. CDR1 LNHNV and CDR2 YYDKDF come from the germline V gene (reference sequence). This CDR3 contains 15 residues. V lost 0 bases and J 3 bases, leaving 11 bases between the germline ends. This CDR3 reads CATSREQGGDTEAFF. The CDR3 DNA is TGTGCCACCAGCAGAGAACAGGGTGGAGACACTGAAGCTTTCTTT.

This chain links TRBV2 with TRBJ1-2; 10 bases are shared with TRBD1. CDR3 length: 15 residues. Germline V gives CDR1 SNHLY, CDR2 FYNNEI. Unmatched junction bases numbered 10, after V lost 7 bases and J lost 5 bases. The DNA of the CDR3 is TGTGCCAGCACCCCGGGACAGGGGAGGGGGTATGGCTACACCTTC. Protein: CASTPGQGRGYGYTF.

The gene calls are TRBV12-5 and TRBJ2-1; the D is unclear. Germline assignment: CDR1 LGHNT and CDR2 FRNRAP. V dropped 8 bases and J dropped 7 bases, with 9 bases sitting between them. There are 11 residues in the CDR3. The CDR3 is CASRSMNEQFF. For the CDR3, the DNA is TGTGCTAGTAGGAGTATGAATGAGCAGTTCTTC. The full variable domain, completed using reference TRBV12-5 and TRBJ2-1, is DARVTQTPRHKVTEMGQEVTMRCQPILGHNTVFWYRQTMMQGLELLAYFRNRAPLDDSGMPKDRFSAEMPDATLATLKIQPSEPRDSAVYFCASRSMNEQFFGPGTRLTVL.

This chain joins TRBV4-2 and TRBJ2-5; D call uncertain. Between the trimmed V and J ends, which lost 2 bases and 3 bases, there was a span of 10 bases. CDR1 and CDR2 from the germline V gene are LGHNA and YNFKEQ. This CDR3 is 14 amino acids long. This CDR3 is CASSQRVNKETQYF. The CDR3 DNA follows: TGTGCCAGCAGCCAACGGGTAAACAAAGAGACCCAGTACTTC.

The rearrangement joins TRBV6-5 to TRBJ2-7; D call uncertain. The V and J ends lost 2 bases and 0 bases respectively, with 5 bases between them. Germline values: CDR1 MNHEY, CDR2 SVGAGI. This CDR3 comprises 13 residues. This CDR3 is CASSYKASYEQYF. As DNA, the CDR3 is TGTGCCAGCAGTTACAAAGCCTCCTACGAGCAGTACTTC.

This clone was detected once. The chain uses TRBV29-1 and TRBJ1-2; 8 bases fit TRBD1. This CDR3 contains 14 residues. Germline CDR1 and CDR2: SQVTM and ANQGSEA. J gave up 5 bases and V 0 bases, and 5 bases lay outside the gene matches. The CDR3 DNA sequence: TGCAGCGTTGAAGATTTCACAGGGGGATATGGCTACACCTTC. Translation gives CSVEDFTGGYGYTF.

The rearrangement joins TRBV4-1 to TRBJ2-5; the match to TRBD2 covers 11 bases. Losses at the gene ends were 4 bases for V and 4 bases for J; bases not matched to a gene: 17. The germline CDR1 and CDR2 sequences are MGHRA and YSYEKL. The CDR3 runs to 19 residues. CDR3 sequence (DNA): TGCGCCAGCAGCCCCCGAGGGTTAGCGGGAGGGGCCTCTGTAGAGACCCAGTACTTC. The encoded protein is CASSPRGLAGGASVETQYF.

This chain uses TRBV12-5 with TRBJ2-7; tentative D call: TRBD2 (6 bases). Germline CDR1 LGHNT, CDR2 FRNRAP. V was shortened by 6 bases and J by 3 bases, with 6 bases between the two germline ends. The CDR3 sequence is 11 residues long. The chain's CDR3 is CASGEGYEQYF. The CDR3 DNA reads TGTGCTAGTGGGGAGGGCTACGAGCAGTACTTC.

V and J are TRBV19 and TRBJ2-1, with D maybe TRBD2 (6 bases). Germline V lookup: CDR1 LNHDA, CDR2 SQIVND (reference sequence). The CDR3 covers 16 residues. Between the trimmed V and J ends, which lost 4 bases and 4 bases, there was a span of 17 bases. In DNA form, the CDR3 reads TGTGCCAGTAGTAGTGGGGGGTTCCCACAATACAATGAGCAGTTCTTC. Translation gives CASSSGGFPQYNEQFF.

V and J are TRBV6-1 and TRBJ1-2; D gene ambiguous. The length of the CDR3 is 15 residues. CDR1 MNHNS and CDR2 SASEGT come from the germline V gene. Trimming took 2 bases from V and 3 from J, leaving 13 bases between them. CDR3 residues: CASSELPGTYYGYTF. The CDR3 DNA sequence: TGTGCCAGCAGTGAACTCCCGGGAACGTACTATGGCTACACCTTC.

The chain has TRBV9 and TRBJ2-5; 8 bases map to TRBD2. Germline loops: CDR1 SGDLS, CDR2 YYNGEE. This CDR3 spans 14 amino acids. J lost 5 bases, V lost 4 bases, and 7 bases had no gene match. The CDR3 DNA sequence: TGTGCCAGCAGCCCGGGGGGGCCGGCGGAGACCCAGTACTTC. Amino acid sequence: CASSPGGPAETQYF.

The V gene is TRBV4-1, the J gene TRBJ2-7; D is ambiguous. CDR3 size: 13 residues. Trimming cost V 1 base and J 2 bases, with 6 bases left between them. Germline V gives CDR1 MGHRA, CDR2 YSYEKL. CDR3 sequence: CASSQGQAYEQYF. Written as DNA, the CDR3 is TGCGCCAGCAGCCAAGGGCAGGCCTACGAGCAGTACTTC.

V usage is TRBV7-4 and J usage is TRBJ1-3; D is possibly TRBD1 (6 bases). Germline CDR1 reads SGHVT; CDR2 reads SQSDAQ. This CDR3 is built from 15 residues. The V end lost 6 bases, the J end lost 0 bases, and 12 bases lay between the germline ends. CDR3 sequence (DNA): TGTGCCAGCAGACTGGACAGTTGCTCTGGAAACACCATATATTTT. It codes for CASRLDSCSGNTIYF.

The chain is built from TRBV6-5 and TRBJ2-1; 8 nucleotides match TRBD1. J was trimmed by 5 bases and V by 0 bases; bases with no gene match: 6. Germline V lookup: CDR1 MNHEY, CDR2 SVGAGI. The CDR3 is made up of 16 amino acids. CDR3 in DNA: TGTGCCAGCAGTTACTCCTACAGGGGGGACCACAATGAGCAGTTCTTC. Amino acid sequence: CASSYSYRGDHNEQFF.

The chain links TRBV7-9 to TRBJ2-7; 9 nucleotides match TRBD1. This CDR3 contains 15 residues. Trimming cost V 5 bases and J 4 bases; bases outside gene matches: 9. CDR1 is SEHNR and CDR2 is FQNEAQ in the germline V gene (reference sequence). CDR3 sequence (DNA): TGTGCCAGCAGCATCGGACAGGGGTACAGGTACGAGCAGTACTTC. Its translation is CASSIGQGYRYEQYF.

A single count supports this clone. Here the CDR3 reads CASSYTGNTEAFF. CDR3 DNA: TGTGCCAGCAGTTACACGGGGAACACTGAAGCTTTCTTT. This chain joins TRBV6-5 and TRBJ1-1; D is uncertain. V lost 2 bases, J lost 1 base, and 5 bases lay in between. This CDR3 comprises 13 residues. Per the germline V gene, CDR1 is MNHEY and CDR2 is SVGAGI.

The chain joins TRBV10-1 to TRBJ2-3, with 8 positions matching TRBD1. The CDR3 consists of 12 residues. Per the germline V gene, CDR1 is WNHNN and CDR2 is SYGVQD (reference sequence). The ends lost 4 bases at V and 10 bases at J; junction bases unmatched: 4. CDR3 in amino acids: CASSGQGLSQYF. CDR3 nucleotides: TGCGCCAGCAGTGGACAGGGGCTATCGCAGTATTTT.

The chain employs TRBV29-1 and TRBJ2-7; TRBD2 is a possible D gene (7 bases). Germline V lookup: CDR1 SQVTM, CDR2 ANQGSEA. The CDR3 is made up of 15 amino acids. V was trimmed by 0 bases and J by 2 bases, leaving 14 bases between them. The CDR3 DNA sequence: TGCAGCGTTGAAGAGGTGGGGGGGGCGCCCTACGAGCAGTACTTC. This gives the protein CSVEEVGGAPYEQYF.

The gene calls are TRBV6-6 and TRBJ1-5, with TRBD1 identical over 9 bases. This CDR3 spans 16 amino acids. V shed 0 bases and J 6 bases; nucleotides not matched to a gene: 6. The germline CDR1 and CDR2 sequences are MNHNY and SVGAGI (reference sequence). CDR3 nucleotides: TGTGCCAGCAGTTACTCTGTAACAGGGGGCGGTCAGCCCCAGCATTTT. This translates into CASSYSVTGGGQPQHF.

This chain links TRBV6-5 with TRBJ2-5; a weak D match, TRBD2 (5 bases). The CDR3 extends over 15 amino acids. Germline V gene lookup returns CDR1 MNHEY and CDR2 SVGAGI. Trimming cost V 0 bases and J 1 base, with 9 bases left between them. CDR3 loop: CASSYSPAVQETQYF. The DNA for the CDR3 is TGTGCCAGCAGTTACTCGCCAGCGGTCCAAGAGACCCAGTACTTC.

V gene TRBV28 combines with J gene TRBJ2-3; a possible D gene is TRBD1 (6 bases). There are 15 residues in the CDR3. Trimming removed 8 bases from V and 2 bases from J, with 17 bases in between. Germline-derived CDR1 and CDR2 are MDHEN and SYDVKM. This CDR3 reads CASSTGTPFTDTQYF. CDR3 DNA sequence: TGTGCCAGCTCTACAGGGACCCCATTCACAGATACGCAGTATTTT.

The CDR3 protein is CASSQDRGSTGYTF. The CDR3 coding sequence is TGCGCCAGCAGCCAAGATAGGGGGTCTACTGGCTACACCTTC. The rearrangement uses TRBV4-1 and TRBJ1-2; the D gene is possibly TRBD1 (6 bases). The ends were cut back, 0 bases at V and 7 bases at J, with 12 bases in the middle. The CDR3 is 14 amino acids. Germline CDR1 reads MGHRA; CDR2 reads YSYEKL.

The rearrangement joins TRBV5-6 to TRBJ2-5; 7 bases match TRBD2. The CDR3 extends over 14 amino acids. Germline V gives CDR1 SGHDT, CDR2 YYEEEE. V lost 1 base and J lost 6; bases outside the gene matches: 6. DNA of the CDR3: TGTGCCAGCAGCTTGTCAGCGGGGTCAAAGACCCAGTACTTC. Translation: CASSLSAGSKTQYF. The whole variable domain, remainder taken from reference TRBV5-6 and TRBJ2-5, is DAGVTQSPTHLIKTRGQQVTLRCSPKSGHDTVSWYQQALGQGPQFIFQYYEEEERQRGNFPDRFSGHQFPNYSSELNVNALLLGDSALYLCASSLSAGSKTQYFGPGTRLLVL.

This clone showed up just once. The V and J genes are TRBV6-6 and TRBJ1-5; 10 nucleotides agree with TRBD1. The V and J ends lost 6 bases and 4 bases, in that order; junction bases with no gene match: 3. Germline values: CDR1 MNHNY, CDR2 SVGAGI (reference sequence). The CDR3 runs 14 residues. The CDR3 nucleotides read TGTGCCAGCAGCTCGGGACAGGGGAATCAGCCCCAGCATTTT. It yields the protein CASSSGQGNQPQHF.

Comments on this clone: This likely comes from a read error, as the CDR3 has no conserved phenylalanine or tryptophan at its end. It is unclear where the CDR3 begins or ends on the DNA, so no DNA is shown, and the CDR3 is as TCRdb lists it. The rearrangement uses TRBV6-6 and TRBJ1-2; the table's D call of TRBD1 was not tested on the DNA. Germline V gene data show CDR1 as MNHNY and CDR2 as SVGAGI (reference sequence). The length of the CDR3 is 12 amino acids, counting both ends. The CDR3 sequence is CASYREAYRVSI.

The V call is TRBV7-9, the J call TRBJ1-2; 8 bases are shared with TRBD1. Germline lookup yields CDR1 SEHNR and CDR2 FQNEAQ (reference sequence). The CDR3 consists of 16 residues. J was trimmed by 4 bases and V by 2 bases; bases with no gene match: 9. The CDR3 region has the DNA TGTGCCAGCAGCTTACTCCGCGACAGGGGTGGCTATGGCTACACCTTC. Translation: CASSLLRDRGGYGYTF.

CDR3 coding DNA: TGTGCCAGCAGCGTAGCCGGGGGGGCGAGCACAGATACGCAGTATTTT. It encodes CASSVAGGASTDTQYF. The rearrangement links TRBV9 to TRBJ2-3; TRBD2 aligns across 8 bases. V dropped 0 bases and J dropped 0; count of bases not matched to a gene: 3. Per germline, CDR1 SGDLS and CDR2 YYNGEE. There are 16 residues in the CDR3.

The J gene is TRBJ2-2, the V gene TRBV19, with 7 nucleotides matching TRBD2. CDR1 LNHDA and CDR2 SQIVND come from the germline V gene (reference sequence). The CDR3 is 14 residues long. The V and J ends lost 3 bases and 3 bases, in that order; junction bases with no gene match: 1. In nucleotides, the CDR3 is TGTGCCAGTAGTATTGGGGGGGACACCGGGGAGCTGTTTTTT. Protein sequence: CASSIGGDTGELFF.